This TCR beta chain appears in the sequencing data of a study of shared clonotypes between healthy human individuals. V was clipped by 2 bases and J by 4 bases, with 11 bases between them. Germline lookup yields CDR1 SGHTA and CDR2 FQGTGA. The CDR3 runs 14 residues. Assay used: immunoSEQ multiplex PCR; TCRdb lists only in-frame clones, some missing. The sample includes 800,000 to 1,200,000 clones, around three quarters of them seen just once. The sample holds a few counts of this clone. V is TRBV7-3 and J is TRBJ1-1; D is perhaps TRBD1 (6 bases). This clonotype was sampled from a man aged 18-30 years in good health. Some clones in this sample may be carry-over from other donors' samples. Material: memory CD4+ T cells from PBMCs. As to subset: CD45RA-negative fraction. In DNA form, the CDR3 reads TGTGCCAGCAGCTTACAGGGGAAGGGCACTGAAGCTTTCTTT. Protein product: CASSLQGKGTEAFF.